This T cell receptor beta chain was obtained from a study of identical twins. Each CDR3 protein gets one entry after TCRdb re-called the 5' RACE reads with MiXCR. The table records fewer than 650,000 distinct CDR3 sequences, more than 9% of them present only once. The CDR3 length is 10 residues. Germline values: CDR1 DFQATT, CDR2 SNEGSKA (reference sequence). V was cut by 2 bases and J by 7 bases, with 5 bases left in between. This clonotype was detected many times. The antigen is not known. General observations from the study: Alpha sequences that were out-of-frame and twin-shared showed an excess of low generation probability. Model-predicted out-of-frame TCR alpha sharing fell below observed values in monozygotic twins. Cord blood beta clonotypes that were abundant carried fewer insertions, and memory repertoires showed no such trend.

These data are also associated with another study on yellow fever vaccine responses in identical twins.

The sequence was obtained from a young woman in good health. The specimen was PBMCs. V usage is TRBV20-1 and J usage is TRBJ1-2; D uncertain. CDR3 in amino acids: CSARISGYTF. The DNA of the CDR3 is TGCAGTGCTAGAATATCTGGCTACACCTTC.